A selection of T cell receptor beta chains follows, all from one sample in a study of blood T cell repertoires in COVID-19. The assay was immunoSEQ multiplex PCR, and TCRdb's table has in-frame clones only and misses some. The sample consists of 400,000 to 550,000 clones, roughly nine tenths of them appearing once. Sequencing was carried out using PBMCs or T cells enriched from blood (not recorded which). The receptors shown here come from a woman between 18 and 30 years old with acute COVID-19. The CDR3 runs from the conserved cysteine through the conserved F or W. A D gene is named only where the DNA matches it firmly. Clone sizes are given selectively: once, few, many, or a class where the clone is expanded.

v_call	clone_size	j_call	d_call	cdr3_aa	cdr3_nt
TRBV7-9	once	TRBJ2-7	TRBD1	CASTGNRDRGSDEQYF	TGTGCCAGCACCGGAAACCGGGACAGGGGTTCGGACGAGCAGTACTTC
TRBV4-1	NA	TRBJ1-4	NA	CASSKNYGPNEKLFF	TGCGCCAGCAGCAAAAACTACGGCCCGAATGAAAAACTGTTTTTT
TRBV4-3	NA	TRBJ1-2	NA	CASSHEDSYGYTF	TGCGCCAGCAGCCATGAAGACAGCTATGGCTACACCTTC
TRBV28	NA	TRBJ2-6	NA	CASSRLSGANVLTF	TGTGCCAGCAGTCGTCTCTCTGGGGCCAACGTCCTGACTTTC
TRBV2	NA	TRBJ2-3	NA	CATASEGAITDTQYF	TGTGCCACTGCGTCAGAGGGCGCAATCACAGATACGCAGTATTTT
TRBV2	NA	TRBJ1-5	TRBD1	CASTLTGEVNQPQHF	TGTGCCAGCACTCTGACAGGGGAAGTCAATCAGCCCCAGCATTTT
TRBV2	NA	TRBJ1-5	NA	CASGNRASNQPQHF	TGTGCCAGCGGGAACAGGGCGAGCAATCAGCCCCAGCATTTT
TRBV4-1	NA	TRBJ2-2	NA	CASSSFGAAGELFF	TGCGCCAGCAGCTCGTTTGGCGCGGCCGGGGAGCTGTTTTTT
TRBV7-2	NA	TRBJ1-6	TRBD1	CASSLGQGAQNSPLHF	TGTGCCAGCAGCTTAGGACAGGGGGCGCAGAATTCACCCCTCCACTTT
TRBV7-6	NA	TRBJ1-1	TRBD1	CASSFGTGKEAFF	TGTGCCAGCAGCTTCGGGACAGGAAAAGAAGCTTTCTTT
TRBV15	NA	TRBJ2-7	TRBD1	CATSRDRGSYEQYF	TGTGCCACCAGCCGGGACAGGGGTTCCTACGAGCAGTACTTC
TRBV18	NA	TRBJ2-5	TRBD2	CASSPPSGSGRPVTQYF	TGTGCCAGCTCACCACCAAGTGGTAGCGGGAGGCCTGTGACCCAGTACTTC
TRBV19	NA	TRBJ1-5	NA	CASSRRGGDQPQHF	TGTGCCAGTAGCCGTAGGGGGGGCGATCAGCCCCAGCATTTT
TRBV5-4	NA	TRBJ2-1	NA	CASSLGAGANEQFF	TGTGCCAGCAGCTTGGGGGCGGGGGCCAATGAGCAGTTCTTC
TRBV11-2	NA	TRBJ2-2	NA	CASDRFPAGELFF	TGTGCCAGCGACAGATTTCCAGCCGGGGAGCTGTTTTTT
TRBV11-2	once	TRBJ2-7	TRBD1	CASSLGTDYEQYF	TGTGCCAGCAGCCTGGGGACAGATTACGAGCAGTACTTC
TRBV6-5	few	TRBJ2-7	TRBD1	CASSFGQGFGEQYF	TGTGCCAGCAGTTTCGGACAGGGTTTCGGCGAGCAGTACTTC
TRBV5-6	NA	TRBJ2-7	NA	CASSRAGVSYEQYF	TGTGCCAGCAGCCGCGCAGGGGTCTCCTACGAGCAGTACTTC
TRBV6-9	NA	TRBJ1-3	NA	CASSSGSGNTIYF	TGTGCCAGCAGTTCCGGGAGTGGGAACACCATATATTTT
TRBV6-1	NA	TRBJ2-7	NA	CASSEGGGYLGEQYF	TGTGCCAGCAGTGAAGGAGGTGGCTATTTGGGTGAGCAGTACTTC
TRBV27	NA	TRBJ1-2	NA	CASGFSEDYGYTF	TGTGCCAGCGGCTTTTCAGAAGACTATGGCTACACCTTC
TRBV12-3/TRBV12-4	few	TRBJ1-1	NA	CASSLGGNWEAFF	TGTGCCAGCAGTCTTGGAGGGAATTGGGAAGCTTTCTTT
TRBV5-8	NA	TRBJ1-4	NA	CASSLSRGLTNEKLFF	TGTGCCAGCAGCTTGTCAAGGGGGTTAACTAATGAAAAACTGTTTTTT
TRBV6-5	NA	TRBJ1-3	TRBD1	CASSPGQSAGNTIYF	TGTGCCAGCAGTCCGGGACAGAGTGCTGGAAACACCATATATTTT
TRBV9	NA	TRBJ2-3	TRBD2	CASSVMDSGGPQQTQYF	TGTGCCAGCAGCGTAATGGATAGCGGGGGACCCCAGCAGACGCAGTATTTT
TRBV11-3	few	TRBJ1-1	NA	CASSLTGLNTEAFF	TGTGCCAGCAGCTTAACAGGTCTGAACACTGAAGCTTTCTTT
TRBV10-3	NA	TRBJ2-2	NA	CAISAGNTGELFF	TGTGCCATCAGTGCAGGGAACACCGGGGAGCTGTTTTTT
TRBV7-8	NA	TRBJ1-5	TRBD1	CASSSGQGNQPQHF	TGTGCCAGCAGCTCGGGACAGGGAAACCAGCCCCAGCATTTT
TRBV6-6	NA	TRBJ2-7	NA	CASSLGHQSTEQYF	TGTGCCAGCAGTTTGGGACACCAGTCTACGGAGCAGTACTTC
TRBV30	NA	TRBJ2-5	TRBD2	CAWSVASGPGTQYF	TGTGCCTGGAGTGTGGCTAGCGGTCCGGGGACCCAGTACTTC
TRBV28	NA	TRBJ2-5	TRBD2	CASSPFRRGEAGGSQETQYF	TGTGCCAGCTCCCCCTTTCGGAGGGGAGAAGCGGGGGGATCTCAAGAGACCCAGTACTTC
TRBV25-1	NA	TRBJ2-1	TRBD2	CASSTSGGADEQFF	TGTGCCAGCAGTACTAGCGGGGGGGCGGATGAGCAGTTCTTC
TRBV29-1	once	TRBJ2-7	TRBD1	CSVEGVLGTAAYEQYF	TGCAGCGTTGAAGGTGTGCTCGGGACAGCGGCCTACGAGCAGTACTTC
TRBV10-3	NA	TRBJ1-3	NA	CAISESPTVLLGGNTIYF	TGTGCCATCAGTGAGTCTCCTACAGTGCTGCTTGGTGGAAACACCATATATTTT
TRBV29-1	once	TRBJ2-3	TRBD1	CSVGQGGTDTQYF	TGCAGCGTTGGACAGGGTGGCACAGATACGCAGTATTTT
TRBV6-5	NA	TRBJ1-2	TRBD1	CASSYTSGTGDGYTF	TGTGCCAGCAGTTACACCTCCGGGACAGGGGATGGCTACACCTTC
TRBV7-3	NA	TRBJ1-4	TRBD1	CASSSIMTGVYEKLFF	TGTGCCAGCAGCTCTATAATGACAGGGGTCTATGAAAAACTGTTTTTT
TRBV3-1/TRBV3-2	once	TRBJ1-6	NA	CASSQEVYSYNSPLHF	TGTGCCAGCAGCCAAGAAGTCTACTCCTATAATTCACCCCTCCACTTT
TRBV28	few	TRBJ2-5	NA	CASSLTYLKTQYF	TGTGCCAGCAGTTTAACTTACCTTAAGACCCAGTACTTC
TRBV19	NA	TRBJ2-7	TRBD1	CASSTGQVSYEQYF	TGTGCCAGTAGTACGGGACAGGTATCCTACGAGCAGTACTTC
TRBV7-6	few	TRBJ2-1	TRBD2	CASDPWGGGSYNEQFF	TGTGCCAGCGACCCCTGGGGGGGAGGATCCTACAATGAGCAGTTCTTC
TRBV2	many	TRBJ1-2	NA	CASSEIMGNYGYTF	TGTGCCAGCAGTGAAATTATGGGCAACTATGGCTACACCTTC